Shown below are 24 T cell receptor beta chains from a single sample sequenced in a study of blood T cell repertoires in COVID-19. Sequenced by immunoSEQ multiplex PCR; TCRdb stores in-frame clones only, minus some. The profile shows 250,000 to 350,000 clones, approximately 86% of them singletons. Material: PBMCs or T cells enriched from blood (not recorded which). All receptors derive from a woman aged 25-40 years who had recovered from COVID-19.

CDR3 residues: CASSLAGDSPLHF. The CDR3 DNA sequence: TGTGCCAGCAGCTTGGCGGGGGACTCACCCCTCCACTTT. The gene calls are TRBV5-6 and TRBJ1-6, with D tentatively TRBD1 (5 bases). Germline CDR1 and CDR2: SGHDT and YYEEEE. This CDR3 is 13 amino acids long. Trimming left V 0 bases short and J 10 bases short, with 8 bases between.

The chain is built from TRBV28 and TRBJ2-1, with TRBD2 identical over 10 bases. The CDR3 totals 14 residues. Germline values: CDR1 MDHEN, CDR2 SYDVKM. Losses at the gene ends were 5 bases for V and 10 bases for J; bases not matched to a gene: 8. The CDR3 DNA sequence: TGTGCCAGCAGTATAGCGGGAGGCCCTTGGGAGCAGTTCTTC. Its translation: CASSIAGGPWEQFF.

The chain joins TRBV28 to TRBJ2-1, with D possibly matching TRBD1 (5 bases). This CDR3 has 13 residues. Trimming pared 2 bases from V and 7 bases from J, leaving 9 bases between. In germline, CDR1 is MDHEN, CDR2 SYDVKM. The CDR3 is CASSLPGPNEQFF. In DNA, the CDR3 is TGTGCCAGCAGTTTACCAGGGCCTAATGAGCAGTTCTTC.

The CDR3 DNA reads as TGTGCCTGGAAGGGACAGGTAAACACTGAAGCTTTCTTT. This codes for CAWKGQVNTEAFF. The chain carries TRBV30 and TRBJ1-1, with 8 positions matching TRBD1. Germline values: CDR1 GTSNPN, CDR2 SVGIG (reference sequence). V shed 4 bases, J shed 2 bases, and the junction held 3 bases outside the gene matches. The CDR3 consists of 13 residues.

The chain has TRBV7-9 and TRBJ2-7; D may be TRBD1 (5 bases). Germline CDR1 reads SEHNR; CDR2 reads FQNEAQ (reference sequence). CDR3 length: 16 amino acids. Trimming cost V 6 bases and J 0 bases, with 18 bases left between them. CDR3 amino acids: CASRSTTGPNSYEQYF. In nucleotides, the CDR3 is TGTGCCAGCAGGTCAACCACAGGTCCGAACTCCTACGAGCAGTACTTC.

This CDR3 is CASSLGTGAYEQYF. The CDR3, as DNA: TGTGCCAGCAGCCTGGGAACAGGGGCCTACGAGCAGTACTTC. The rearrangement links TRBV28 to TRBJ2-7, with 7 positions matching TRBD1. This CDR3 is built from 14 residues. V was clipped by 6 bases and J by 2 bases; unmatched bases: 7. Germline-derived CDR1 and CDR2 are MDHEN and SYDVKM.

This chain connects TRBV7-9 to TRBJ1-1; 7 bases are a match to TRBD1. Trimming cost V 5 bases and J 8 bases; bases outside gene matches: 14. The CDR3 is made up of 15 amino acids. Germline loops: CDR1 SEHNR, CDR2 FQNEAQ (reference sequence). CDR3 nucleotide sequence: TGTGCCAGCAGCACTGCCACAGGGGCCGGTACCGAAGCTTTCTTT. This gives the protein CASSTATGAGTEAFF. Full variable domain (remainder filled in from reference TRBV7-9 and TRBJ1-1): DTGVSQNPRHKITKRGQNVTFRCDPISEHNRLYWYRQTLGQGPEFLTYFQNEAQLEKSRLLSDRFSAERPKGSFSTLEIQRTEQGDSAMYLCASSTATGAGTEAFFGQGTRLTVV.

The V call is TRBV7-2, the J call TRBJ2-7; TRBD1 might be the D (5 bases). Germline loops: CDR1 SGHTA, CDR2 FQGNSA. V dropped 0 bases and J dropped 5 bases, with 11 bases sitting between them. This CDR3 has 14 residues. In DNA, the CDR3 is TGTGCCAGCAGCTTAGCAGGGGCGCTGGACGAGCAGTACTTC. It codes for CASSLAGALDEQYF. The full variable domain, its missing parts supplied by reference TRBV7-2 and TRBJ2-7, is GAGVSQSPSNKVTEKGKDVELRCDPISGHTALYWYRQSLGQGLEFLIYFQGNSAPDKSGLPSDRFSAERTGGSVSTLTIQRTQQEDSAVYLCASSLAGALDEQYFGPGTRLTVT.

This rearrangement joins TRBV5-6 to TRBJ2-6, with TRBD1 identical over 10 bases. V trimming: 4 bases; J trimming: 12 bases; junction bases outside the gene matches: 4. Per the germline V gene, CDR1 is SGHDT and CDR2 is YYEEEE. CDR3 length: 13 residues. CDR3 residues: CASSLGQGGVLTF. DNA for the CDR3: TGTGCCAGCAGCCTAGGACAGGGGGGCGTCCTGACTTTC.

The chain has TRBV12-3 or TRBV12-4 and TRBJ2-7; D perhaps matches TRBD2 (5 bases). V lost 5 bases and J 2 bases, leaving 10 bases between the germline ends. The CDR3 contains 13 residues. The CDR3 nucleotides read TGTGCCAGCAGTCCGAGGGAACCCTACGAGCAGTACTTC. Its protein product is CASSPREPYEQYF.

This chain joins TRBV5-1 and TRBJ1-1, with D perhaps TRBD1 (5 bases). The CDR3 loop spans 15 amino acids. CDR1 and CDR2 (germline): SGHRS, YFSETQ. Trimming took off 3 bases at V and 1 base at J, with 13 bases between the two ends. The CDR3 DNA follows: TGCGCCAGCAGCTGGCAGGGCTATCCGAACACTGAAGCTTTCTTT. The encoded protein is CASSWQGYPNTEAFF.

The V gene is TRBV5-1, the J gene TRBJ1-6, with D unresolved. V dropped 4 bases and J dropped 3 bases, with 5 bases sitting between them. This CDR3 has 13 residues. CDR1 and CDR2 from the germline V gene are SGHRS and YFSETQ. The CDR3 loop is CASSVVYNSPLHF. Written as DNA, the CDR3 is TGCGCCAGCAGCGTCGTCTATAATTCACCCCTCCACTTT. Variable domain in full (rest from reference TRBV5-1 and TRBJ1-6): KAGVTQTPRYLIKTRGQQVTLSCSPISGHRSVSWYQQTPGQGLQFLFEYFSETQRNKGNFPGRFSGRQFSNSRSEMNVSTLELGDSALYLCASSVVYNSPLHFGNGTRLTVT.

This chain connects TRBV12-3 or TRBV12-4 to TRBJ1-1; no definite D call. The CDR3 contains 13 residues. The germline V and J ends were trimmed by 1 base and 5 bases, with 8 bases remaining between them. CDR3 DNA: TGTGCCAGCAGTTTAGAGGCGGGAACTGAAGCTTTCTTT. This gives the protein CASSLEAGTEAFF.

The chain links TRBV19 to TRBJ2-2, with 9 bases matching TRBD1. CDR3 length: 13 residues. CDR1 LNHDA and CDR2 SQIVND come from the germline V gene (reference sequence). V was pared by 6 bases and J by 6 bases, with 2 bases of the junction left unmatched. CDR3 nucleotides: TGTGCCAGTAGGGGACAGGGCCCCGGGGAGCTGTTTTTT. Amino acids: CASRGQGPGELFF.

The J gene is TRBJ1-1, the V gene TRBV28; D may be TRBD1 (5 bases). There are 14 residues in the CDR3. Germline CDR1 MDHEN, CDR2 SYDVKM. Trimming took 8 bases from V and 2 from J, leaving 15 bases between them. CDR3 sequence: CASPPSRANTEAFF. CDR3 sequence (DNA): TGTGCCAGCCCCCCGTCCAGGGCCAACACTGAAGCTTTCTTT.

This clone was seen only once. The chain couples TRBV7-2 to TRBJ2-3; 12 nucleotides line up with TRBD2. This CDR3 is built from 14 residues. The germline CDR1 and CDR2 sequences are SGHTA and FQGNSA. The trim removed 5 bases at V and 7 bases at J, leaving 4 bases unmatched. The CDR3 nucleotides read TGTGCCAGCAGCGACGGACTAGCGGGGTATACGCAGTATTTT. It translates to CASSDGLAGYTQYF. The full variable domain, completed using reference TRBV7-2 and TRBJ2-3, is GAGVSQSPSNKVTEKGKDVELRCDPISGHTALYWYRQSLGQGLEFLIYFQGNSAPDKSGLPSDRFSAERTGGSVSTLTIQRTQQEDSAVYLCASSDGLAGYTQYFGPGTRLTVL.

J is TRBJ2-7 and V is TRBV27; TRBD1 aligns across 9 bases. The CDR3 runs to 16 residues. Per the germline V gene, CDR1 is MNHEY and CDR2 is SMNVEV (reference sequence). J gave up 2 bases and V 6 bases, and 11 bases lay outside the gene matches. In nucleotides, the CDR3 is TGTGCCAGCAGCTGGTCGAGGGACAGGGTAACCTACGAGCAGTACTTC. Translation: CASSWSRDRVTYEQYF.

This clone was recorded a few times. The CDR3 region has the DNA TGTGCCAGCAGCTTCTACAGGGCGACCAACTATGGCTACACCTTC. Translated: CASSFYRATNYGYTF. The chain employs TRBV7-2 and TRBJ1-2; D may be TRBD1 (6 bases). Germline V lookup: CDR1 SGHTA, CDR2 FQGNSA. The length of the CDR3 is 15 residues. V dropped 3 bases and J dropped 2 bases, with 13 bases sitting between them. The full variable domain, with the rest looked up from reference TRBV7-2 and TRBJ1-2, is GAGVSQSPSNKVTEKGKDVELRCDPISGHTALYWYRQSLGQGLEFLIYFQGNSAPDKSGLPSDRFSAERTGGSVSTLTIQRTQQEDSAVYLCASSFYRATNYGYTFGSGTRLTVV.

The V call is TRBV24-1, the J call TRBJ1-5, with a weak D call TRBD1 (6 bases). The CDR3 runs 16 residues. V lost 3 bases and J 6 bases, leaving 17 bases between the germline ends. The germline V gene has CDR1 KGHDR and CDR2 SFDVKD. CDR3 DNA: TGTGCCACCAGTGATCCGACTGCACAGGGATTTCAGCCCCAGCATTTT. As protein: CATSDPTAQGFQPQHF.

The J gene is TRBJ1-2, the V gene TRBV9; no clear D. The CDR3 runs to 14 residues. Trimming took off 0 bases at V and 1 base at J, with 7 bases between the two ends. CDR1 and CDR2 (germline): SGDLS, YYNGEE. DNA for the CDR3: TGTGCCAGCAGCGTAGGGGCAGGTAACTATGGCTACACCTTC. This gives the protein CASSVGAGNYGYTF.

CDR3 nucleotides: TGCAGCGTTGTTCAGGCCTACGAGCAGTACTTC. This codes for CSVVQAYEQYF. The chain uses TRBV29-1 and TRBJ2-7; D not resolved. Germline lookup yields CDR1 SQVTM and CDR2 ANQGSEA. This CDR3 has 11 residues. V was cut by 4 bases and J by 2 bases, with 6 bases left in between.

This chain uses TRBV7-9 with TRBJ1-6; D unclear. CDR3 size: 13 residues. Germline V gives CDR1 SEHNR, CDR2 FQNEAQ (reference sequence). V was pared by 3 bases and J by 7 bases, with 7 bases between. DNA of the CDR3: TGTGCCAGCAGCTTCGGAGTAAATTCACCCCTCCACTTT. Translated: CASSFGVNSPLHF.

This chain joins TRBV30 and TRBJ1-3; 7 bases are shared with TRBD1. CDR3 length: 10 residues. Trimming at V came to 4 bases and at J to 10 bases, leaving 1 base not matched to a gene. Germline V lookup: CDR1 GTSNPN, CDR2 SVGIG (reference sequence). Here the CDR3 reads CAWKQGTIYF. The CDR3 coding sequence is TGTGCCTGGAAACAGGGGACCATATATTTT.

The V and J genes are TRBV2 and TRBJ1-5, with a tentative D call TRBD1 (5 bases). The V end was cut by 5 bases, the J end by 5 bases, with 7 bases between. The CDR3 has 12 amino acids. The germline V gene has CDR1 SNHLY and CDR2 FYNNEI. For the CDR3, the DNA is TGTGCCAGCAGTTGGGGGGATCAGCCCCAGCATTTT. This gives the protein CASSWGDQPQHF.